This T cell receptor beta chain was sequenced for a study of shared clonotypes between healthy human individuals. Points from the study as a whole: Some naive CD4 clonotypes, 5% to 5.5%, turned up in common across several donors.

It was across several immunoSEQ plates that each subset's genomic DNA was evenly split. This table comes from immunoSEQ multiplex PCR, and its TCRdb copy is limited to in-frame clones, with some not included. This table holds 2 million or so clones, 90% to 95% found once. J lost 0 bases, V lost 8 bases, and 9 bases had no gene match. The CDR3 loop spans 15 amino acids. The germline V gene has CDR1 ENHRY and CDR2 SYGVKD. To note about this clone: The antigen remains unidentified.

The clonotype comes from a man aged 18 to 30 in good health. The chain recombines TRBV10-3 with TRBJ2-7; 8 bases are a match to TRBD1. What was sequenced was naive CD4+ T cells sorted from blood. The subset denotes: CD45RA+ positively selected. The CDR3 here is CAIGSQTGVSYEQYF. The CDR3 region has the DNA TGTGCCATCGGATCGCAGACAGGGGTCTCCTACGAGCAGTACTTC.